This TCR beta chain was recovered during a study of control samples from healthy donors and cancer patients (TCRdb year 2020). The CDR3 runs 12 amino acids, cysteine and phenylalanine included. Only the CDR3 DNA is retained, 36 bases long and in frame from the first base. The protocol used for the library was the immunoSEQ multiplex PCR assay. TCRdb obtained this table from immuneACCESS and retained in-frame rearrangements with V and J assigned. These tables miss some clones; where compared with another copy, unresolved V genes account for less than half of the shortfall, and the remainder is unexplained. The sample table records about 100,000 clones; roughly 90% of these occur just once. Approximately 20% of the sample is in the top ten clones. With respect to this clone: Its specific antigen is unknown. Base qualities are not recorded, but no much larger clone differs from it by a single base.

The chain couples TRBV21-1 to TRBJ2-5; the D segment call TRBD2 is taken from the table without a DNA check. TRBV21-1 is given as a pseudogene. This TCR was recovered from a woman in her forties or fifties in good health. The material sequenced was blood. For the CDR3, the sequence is CASSPPGETQYF. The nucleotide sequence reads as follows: TGTGCCAGCAGCCCCCCCGGGGAGACCCAGTACTTC.